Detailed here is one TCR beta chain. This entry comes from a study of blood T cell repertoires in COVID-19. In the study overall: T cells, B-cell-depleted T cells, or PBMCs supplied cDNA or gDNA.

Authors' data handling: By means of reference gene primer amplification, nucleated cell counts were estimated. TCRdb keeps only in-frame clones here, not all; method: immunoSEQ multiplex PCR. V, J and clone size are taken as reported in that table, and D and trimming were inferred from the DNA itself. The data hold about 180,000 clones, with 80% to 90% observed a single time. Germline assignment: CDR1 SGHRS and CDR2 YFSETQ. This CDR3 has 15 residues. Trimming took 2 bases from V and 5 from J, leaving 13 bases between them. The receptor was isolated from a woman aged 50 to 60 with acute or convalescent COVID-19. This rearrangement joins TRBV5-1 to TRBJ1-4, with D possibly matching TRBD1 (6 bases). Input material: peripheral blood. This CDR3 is CASSLSTGHNEKLFF. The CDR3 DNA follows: TGCGCCAGCAGCTTATCGACAGGCCACAATGAAAAACTGTTTTTT.